Listed here are 27 T cell receptor beta chains from one sample, sequenced in a study of cytomegalovirus exposure and HLA in healthy donors (dated by TCRdb to about 2017). Libraries were prepared through the immunoSEQ multiplex PCR assay. The multiplex PCR relied on a mix of 60 forward primers for TCR Vbeta segments and 13 reverse primers for TCR Jbeta segments. Imported from immuneACCESS, the table was reduced by TCRdb to in-frame sequences with V and J called. These copies leave out some clones; in studies compared against another copy, an unresolved V gene accounts for under half, and the cause of the remainder is not known. The sample includes about 190,000 clones, with around 86% observed a single time. The ten most abundant clones make up about 0.8% of the sample. The sequencing input was PBMCs. The receptors were gathered from a woman aged 18-29 years in good health and CMV-seronegative.

This clone was detected a few times. The V gene is TRBV10-3, the J gene TRBJ2-2; the match to TRBD1 covers 9 bases. CDR3 length: 15 amino acids. With V trimmed by 11 bases and J by 7 bases, 14 bases remained unmatched. The germline V gene has CDR1 ENHRY and CDR2 SYGVKD. CDR3 residues: CAAGSQGAPGGELFF. CDR3 nucleotide sequence: TGTGCCGCAGGATCACAGGGGGCGCCGGGCGGGGAGCTGTTTTTT.

V and J are TRBV5-1 and TRBJ1-1; 8 bases are shared with TRBD1. Unmatched junction bases numbered 5, after V lost 0 bases and J lost 7 bases. The CDR3 runs 14 residues. The germline V gene has CDR1 SGHRS and CDR2 YFSETQ. The CDR3 reads CASSLEGQVFEAFF. The CDR3 coding sequence is TGCGCCAGCAGCTTGGAGGGACAGGTCTTTGAAGCTTTCTTT.

The rearrangement uses TRBV5-1 and TRBJ2-7, with a possible D match to TRBD1 (6 bases). This CDR3 has 13 amino acids. CDR1 is SGHRS and CDR2 is YFSETQ in the germline V gene. Trimming shortened V by 3 bases and J by 3 bases, and 10 bases separated the two germline ends. This chain's CDR3 is CASSWDNNYEQYF. The CDR3 nucleotides are TGCGCCAGCAGCTGGGACAACAACTACGAGCAGTACTTC.

The J gene is TRBJ1-5, the V gene TRBV2; 8 nucleotides agree with TRBD1. V lost 7 bases to trimming and J lost 2 bases; unmatched junction nucleotides: 7. This CDR3 has 15 amino acids. In germline, CDR1 is SNHLY, CDR2 FYNNEI. This CDR3 reads CASTRGRAGNQPQHF. The CDR3 bases are TGTGCCAGCACCAGGGGGCGGGCAGGCAATCAGCCCCAGCATTTT. The full variable domain, its missing parts supplied by reference TRBV2 and TRBJ1-5, is EPEVTQTPSHQVTQMGQEVILRCVPISNHLYFYWYRQILGQKVEFLVSFYNNEISEKSEIFDDQFSVERPDGSNFTLKIRSTKLEDSAMYFCASTRGRAGNQPQHFGDGTRLSIL.

The CDR3 sequence is CASSLTSGRVGDTQYF. DNA of the CDR3: TGTGCCAGCAGCTTAACCAGCGGGAGAGTCGGAGATACGCAGTATTTT. The chain is built from TRBV7-2 and TRBJ2-3, with 8 bases matching TRBD2. Germline trimming cut 2 bases from V and 5 bases from J; bases unmatched to any gene: 9. Germline V gene lookup returns CDR1 SGHTA and CDR2 FQGNSA. The CDR3 totals 16 residues.

J is TRBJ1-2 and V is TRBV2; possibly TRBD1 for D (6 bases). V shed 0 bases and J shed 11 bases, with 19 bases lying between them. Germline CDR1 reads SNHLY; CDR2 reads FYNNEI. The CDR3 runs to 15 residues. The CDR3 loop is CASSEARGGRGGYTF. As DNA, the CDR3 is TGTGCCAGCAGTGAAGCGCGGGGGGGGCGCGGGGGATACACCTTC.

The chain recombines TRBV5-6 with TRBJ2-7; TRBD1 matches 9 bases. The CDR3 has 15 residues. With V trimmed by 6 bases and J by 6 bases, 13 bases remained unmatched. Germline CDR1 reads SGHDT; CDR2 reads YYEEEE. For the CDR3, the DNA is TGTGCCAGCAACCGAGGGGGGACAGGGAGTAGCGAGCAGTACTTC. Protein sequence: CASNRGGTGSSEQYF. Combining the CDR3 with reference TRBV5-6 and TRBJ2-7 gives the whole variable domain DAGVTQSPTHLIKTRGQQVTLRCSPKSGHDTVSWYQQALGQGPQFIFQYYEEEERQRGNFPDRFSGHQFPNYSSELNVNALLLGDSALYLCASNRGGTGSSEQYFGPGTRLTVT.

This chain connects TRBV7-8 to TRBJ1-1; maybe TRBD1 (6 bases). V lost 4 bases, J lost 10 bases, and 19 bases lay in between. CDR3 length: 14 residues. Germline V lookup: CDR1 SGHVS, CDR2 FQNEAQ. The CDR3, as DNA: TGTGCCAGCAGCTCTGACGGGACAAGGGGGAGAGCTTTCTTT. This encodes CASSSDGTRGRAFF.

This clone appeared once. V gene TRBV5-8 combines with J gene TRBJ2-1; D perhaps matches TRBD2 (6 bases). The germline V gene has CDR1 SGHTS and CDR2 YDEGEE. The ends were cut back, 0 bases at V and 1 base at J, with 8 bases in the middle. This CDR3 comprises 15 residues. The chain's CDR3 is CASSLAGESYNEQFF. DNA of the CDR3: TGTGCCAGCAGCTTGGCGGGGGAGTCCTACAATGAGCAGTTCTTC.

This chain joins TRBV5-5 and TRBJ2-7; 12 nucleotides line up with TRBD2. CDR1 is SGHKS, CDR2 YYEKEE, per germline (reference sequence). This CDR3 region has 16 residues. V was pared by 0 bases and J by 1 base, with 2 bases of the junction left unmatched. The chain's CDR3 is CASSLAGTSGSYEQYF. In nucleotides, the CDR3 is TGTGCCAGCAGCTTGGCCGGGACTAGCGGGTCCTACGAGCAGTACTTC.

V and J are TRBV7-6 and TRBJ2-7; unclear D gene. Germline values: CDR1 SGHVS, CDR2 FNYEAQ. Deletions cut 2 bases from V and 0 bases from J, with 5 bases between. The CDR3 has 13 amino acids. Written as DNA, the CDR3 is TGTGCCAGCAGCTTAACAAGCTCCTACGAGCAGTACTTC. Amino acid sequence: CASSLTSSYEQYF.

The chain combines TRBV19 with TRBJ2-3; 9 bases map to TRBD1. The germline V gene encodes CDR1 LNHDA and CDR2 SQIVND (reference sequence). CDR3 size: 16 residues. The V segment lost 3 bases and the J segment 2 bases; nucleotides outside the gene matches: 6. In DNA form, the CDR3 reads TGTGCCAGTAGTATCGACGGGACAGGGCCCACAGATACGCAGTATTTT. Its protein product is CASSIDGTGPTDTQYF.

The V call is TRBV19, the J call TRBJ2-7; 9 bases line up with TRBD1. The CDR3 length is 14 residues. CDR1 and CDR2 from the germline V gene are LNHDA and SQIVND (reference sequence). The V and J ends lost 3 bases and 3 bases, in that order; junction bases with no gene match: 3. CDR3 bases: TGTGCCAGTAGTATGGGACAGGGTGGCTACGAGCAGTACTTC. It translates to CASSMGQGGYEQYF.

This chain joins TRBV5-1 and TRBJ1-1; 8 nucleotides agree with TRBD1. Trimming at V came to 0 bases and at J to 0 bases, leaving 4 bases not matched to a gene. The length of the CDR3 is 16 residues. The germline V gene has CDR1 SGHRS and CDR2 YFSETQ. This CDR3 reads CASSLEVGQVNTEAFF. The CDR3 nucleotides are TGCGCCAGCAGCTTGGAGGTGGGACAGGTGAACACTGAAGCTTTCTTT.

This rearrangement joins TRBV10-1 to TRBJ1-1; D gene unclear. CDR1 and CDR2 (germline): WNHNN, SYGVQD (reference sequence). CDR3 length: 15 amino acids. V shed 3 bases and J shed 0 bases, with 11 bases lying between them. The DNA for the CDR3 is TGCGCCAGCAGTGATACAGAGAAAATGAACACTGAAGCTTTCTTT. This codes for CASSDTEKMNTEAFF.

The chain has TRBV29-1 and TRBJ1-1; D gene unclear. Germline assignment: CDR1 SQVTM and CDR2 ANQGSEA. Deletions cut 5 bases from V and 7 bases from J, with 14 bases between. The CDR3 has 12 amino acids. CDR3 sequence: CSVYPGGFEAFF. CDR3 sequence (DNA): TGCAGCGTTTATCCGGGAGGATTTGAAGCTTTCTTT.

The chain combines TRBV30 with TRBJ2-7, with a possible D match to TRBD2 (6 bases). The CDR3 spans 15 residues. V was trimmed by 2 bases and J by 0 bases, leaving 14 bases between them. Germline V CDR1 and CDR2: GTSNPN, SVGIG (reference sequence). The CDR3 spells CAWSSYPGSSYEQYF. For the CDR3, the DNA is TGTGCCTGGAGTTCCTACCCCGGGAGCTCCTACGAGCAGTACTTC. Using reference TRBV30 and TRBJ2-7 for the parts outside the CDR3, the full variable domain is SQTIHQWPATLVQPVGSPLSLECTVEGTSNPNLYWYRQAAGRGLQLLFYSVGIGQISSEVPQNLSASRPQDRQFILSSKKLLLSDSGFYLCAWSSYPGSSYEQYFGPGTRLTVT.

This sequence joins TRBV7-2 and TRBJ1-5; TRBD1 is a possible D gene (5 bases). The CDR3 is made up of 14 amino acids. Between the trimmed V and J ends, which lost 7 bases and 4 bases, there was a span of 14 bases. Germline lookup yields CDR1 SGHTA and CDR2 FQGNSA. CDR3 in DNA: TGTGCCAGCACCCTGGTGCAGGGAAATCAGCCCCAGCATTTT. Amino acid sequence: CASTLVQGNQPQHF.

The rearrangement links TRBV7-9 to TRBJ2-7, with D possibly TRBD2 on 6 matching bases. This CDR3 is 12 amino acids long. CDR1 SEHNR and CDR2 FQNEAQ come from the germline V gene (reference sequence). V shed 6 bases and J shed 7 bases, with 13 bases lying between them. The CDR3 bases are TGTGCCAGCAGGTACGGGGGACGGGAGCAGTACTTC. Residues: CASRYGGREQYF. The variable domain in full, with the rest retrieved from reference TRBV7-9 and TRBJ2-7, is DTGVSQNPRHKITKRGQNVTFRCDPISEHNRLYWYRQTLGQGPEFLTYFQNEAQLEKSRLLSDRFSAERPKGSFSTLEIQRTEQGDSAMYLCASRYGGREQYFGPGTRLTVT.

The gene calls are TRBV19 and TRBJ1-5; weak D call: TRBD1 (6 bases). The CDR3 length is 14 residues. Trimming pared 3 bases from V and 4 bases from J, leaving 10 bases between. Germline CDR1 LNHDA, CDR2 SQIVND (reference sequence). The CDR3 loop reads CASSIWDINQPQHF. The DNA of the CDR3 is TGTGCCAGTAGTATTTGGGACATTAATCAGCCCCAGCATTTT.

The rearrangement uses TRBV18 and TRBJ1-1; maybe TRBD1 (5 bases). V gave up 3 bases and J gave up 0 bases, with 14 bases separating them. This CDR3 region has 16 residues. Germline V gives CDR1 KGHSH, CDR2 LQKENI. CDR3 nucleotides: TGTGCCAGCTCACCGGGCGCGGGACGGATGAACACTGAAGCTTTCTTT. Protein: CASSPGAGRMNTEAFF.

The V and J genes are TRBV2 and TRBJ1-2; D possibly corresponds to TRBD1 (5 bases). The V end was cut by 10 bases, the J end by 4 bases, with 16 bases between. The CDR3 runs to 13 residues. Germline V gives CDR1 SNHLY, CDR2 FYNNEI. The CDR3 DNA reads TGTGCCACCCGCGTGACCACAGGCTATGGCTACACCTTC. Its protein is CATRVTTGYGYTF.

This clone has just a few counts. This chain connects TRBV28 to TRBJ1-2; D ambiguous. CDR1 and CDR2 from the germline V gene are MDHEN and SYDVKM. The CDR3 runs 12 residues. The V end lost 0 bases, the J end lost 8 bases, and 7 bases lay between the germline ends. The CDR3 DNA reads as TGTGCCAGCAGTTTATGGGGAGAAGGCTACACCTTC. Encoded protein: CASSLWGEGYTF.

The rearrangement links TRBV29-1 to TRBJ1-4; no firm D call. Deletions cut 4 bases from V and 7 bases from J, with 13 bases between. CDR1 SQVTM and CDR2 ANQGSEA come from the germline V gene. This CDR3 region has 13 residues. CDR3 coding DNA: TGCAGCGTTGGGGCTCAGTCAGGTGAAAAACTGTTTTTT. Residues: CSVGAQSGEKLFF.

This chain uses TRBV19 with TRBJ2-1; 8 nucleotides line up with TRBD2. CDR3 size: 13 residues. V lost 5 bases to trimming and J lost 10 bases; unmatched junction nucleotides: 7. Germline CDR1 LNHDA, CDR2 SQIVND (reference sequence). The CDR3 nucleotides read TGTGCCAGTAGTGAGGGACTAGTACGCGAGCAGTTCTTC. It specifies CASSEGLVREQFF. Looking up the rest from reference TRBV19 and TRBJ2-1 gives the full variable domain: DGGITQSPKYLFRKEGQNVTLSCEQNLNHDAMYWYRQDPGQGLRLIYYSQIVNDFQKGDIAEGYSVSREKKESFPLTVTSAQKNPTAFYLCASSEGLVREQFFGPGTRLTVL.

This clone came up once. This rearrangement joins TRBV6-5 to TRBJ1-2; tentative D call: TRBD1 (5 bases). Germline values: CDR1 MNHEY, CDR2 SVGAGI. This CDR3 has 12 amino acids. V shed 7 bases and J shed 2 bases, with 8 bases lying between them. CDR3 protein: CASKRQNYGYTF. The CDR3 region has the DNA TGTGCCAGCAAACGACAGAACTATGGCTACACCTTC.

The V gene is TRBV5-6, the J gene TRBJ2-5; possibly TRBD2 for D (6 bases). This CDR3 region has 15 residues. Trimming removed 2 bases at V and 4 bases at J, with 15 bases between. The germline V gene encodes CDR1 SGHDT and CDR2 YYEEEE. The CDR3 sequence is CASSFRTAGRETQYF. As DNA, the CDR3 is TGTGCCAGCAGCTTCCGAACAGCGGGCCGAGAGACCCAGTACTTC.